The 7 T cell receptor beta chains presented below share a single source sample, sequenced in a study of regulatory T cells in long-lasting Graves disease. This sample's time point: persistent/refractory GD, antithyroid drugs over 5 years with positive TRAb. The authors made the TCR library using RNA they extracted from PBMCs. Combining iRepertoire HTBI primers with Arm-PCR of CDR3 regions, the authors built TCR beta libraries. MiXCR, run by TCRdb on the multiplex PCR reads, gives a single entry per CDR3 protein. The sample holds 400,000 to 500,000 distinct CDR3 sequences; roughly 23% are singletons and the top ten take approximately 14%. The sample here was peripheral blood mononuclear cells (PBMCs), taken when the disease was refractory, from a patient treated with antithyroid drugs. The receptor set was obtained from a female donor with Graves disease.

The table lists this clonotype with a count of one. This CDR3 reads CASSIEENTEAFF. The CDR3 DNA reads TGTGCCAGTAGTATAGAAGAGAACACTGAAGCTTTCTTT. The V call is TRBV19, the J call TRBJ1-1; D is undetermined. The ends were cut back, 0 bases at V and 1 base at J, with 3 bases in the middle. Germline assignment: CDR1 LNHDA and CDR2 SQIVND (reference sequence). The CDR3 consists of 13 residues.

This clonotype was seen many times. The V gene is TRBV28, the J gene TRBJ2-7; 7 bases align to TRBD1. CDR1 MDHEN and CDR2 SYDVKM come from the germline V gene. This CDR3 is built from 14 residues. Germline trimming cut 5 bases from V and 3 bases from J; bases unmatched to any gene: 7. CDR3 nucleotide sequence: TGTGCCAGCAGTACCCGGGCAGGGGGCTACGAGCAGTACTTC. Translation gives CASSTRAGGYEQYF.

There are a few counts of this clonotype. The genes are TRBV2 and TRBJ1-2; 9 nucleotides match TRBD1. The CDR3 is 15 residues long. With 6 bases clipped from V and 3 bases from J, the junction kept 8 bases outside the gene matches. Germline values: CDR1 SNHLY, CDR2 FYNNEI. CDR3 amino acids: CASSTGTGLHYGYTF. CDR3 bases: TGTGCCAGCAGCACCGGGACAGGGCTACACTATGGCTACACCTTC.

This clonotype is medium-sized in the sample. The chain couples TRBV11-3 to TRBJ2-5; no definite D call. The CDR3 totals 11 residues. Germline V gene sequence: CDR1 SGHNT, CDR2 YENEEA. V was clipped by 8 bases and J by 4 bases, with 8 bases between them. Here the CDR3 DNA reads TGTGCCAGCCCTGCTGGAGAGACCCAGTACTTC. Amino acids: CASPAGETQYF.

In its sample, this clonotype was seen many times. V gene TRBV15 combines with J gene TRBJ1-4, with D possibly TRBD1 on 5 matching bases. Trimming pared 3 bases from V and 5 bases from J, leaving 13 bases between. CDR3 size: 15 residues. From germline, CDR1 is LNHNV and CDR2 YYDKDF (reference sequence). Written as DNA, the CDR3 is TGTGCCACCAGCAGTAGCAGGGCTGGGAATGAAAAACTGTTTTTT. This translates into CATSSSRAGNEKLFF.

The J gene is TRBJ1-1, the V gene TRBV14; D remains unclear. V shed 0 bases and J shed 3 bases, with 8 bases lying between them. Germline V gene data show CDR1 as SGHDN and CDR2 as FVKESK. CDR3 length equals 14 residues. CDR3 sequence reads: CASSQDSYYTEAFF. CDR3 nucleotide sequence: TGTGCCAGCAGCCAAGACAGCTACTACACTGAAGCTTTCTTT.

A remark on this clonotype: This could be a read error, since a much larger clone is one nucleotide away. It is likely a read error, because the conserved phenylalanine at the end of the CDR3 is missing. The V call is TRBV6-2 or TRBV6-3, the J call TRBJ2-7, with a weak D call TRBD1 (6 bases). CDR1 and CDR2 (germline): MNHEY, SVGEGT. This CDR3 contains 14 residues. The V end lost 4 bases, the J end lost 0 bases, and 10 bases lay between the germline ends. CDR3 amino acids: CASSSQGISYEQYS. For the CDR3, the DNA is TGTGCCAGCAGTTCTCAGGGGATCTCCTACGAGCAGTACTCC.